These 20 T cell receptor beta chains originate from one sample sequenced in a study of CD8 T cells in Susac syndrome (dated by TCRdb to the late 2010s). Library creation used the immunoSEQ multiplex PCR assay. RNA was extracted using the RNeasy kit, and roughly 0.5 to 1 ug of the RNA was reverse transcribed with random hexamers. TCRdb applied fastp at Q25 and MiXCR to the public reads, then kept only in-frame beta chains. For every CDR3 protein sequence, its rows merge into one entry that carries the most common genes and DNA. Here the sample has 150,000 to 200,000 distinct CDR3 sequences; roughly 92% occur a single time. The ten biggest clones cover around 0.096% of the sample. Sequenced material: CD4+ T cells from PBMCs. All receptors derive from a human donor in good health.

The rearrangement joins TRBV28 to TRBJ1-1; D is unclear. Germline-derived CDR1 and CDR2 are MDHEN and SYDVKM. V lost 6 bases and J lost 5, with 16 bases in between. The CDR3 loop spans 14 amino acids. The CDR3 protein is CASRKTGFITEAFF. The CDR3 DNA sequence: TGTGCCAGCAGAAAAACGGGATTCATTACTGAAGCTTTCTTT.

The V and J genes are TRBV9 and TRBJ2-6; 7 nucleotides line up with TRBD1. The CDR3 is 17 residues long. V was clipped by 2 bases and J by 0 bases; unmatched bases: 5. Looked up from germline, CDR1 is SGDLS and CDR2 is YYNGEE. The CDR3 region has the DNA TGTGCCAGCAGCGTTGGGACAGCGCTCTCTGGGGCCAACGTCCTGACTTTC. Its translation: CASSVGTALSGANVLTF. Full variable domain (remainder filled in from reference TRBV9 and TRBJ2-6): DSGVTQTPKHLITATGQRVTLRCSPRSGDLSVYWYQQSLDQGLQFLIQYYNGEERAKGNILERFSAQQFPDLHSELNLSSLELGDSALYFCASSVGTALSGANVLTFGAGSRLTVL.

The rearrangement joins TRBV5-1 to TRBJ1-1; D is undetermined. Germline-derived CDR1 and CDR2 are SGHRS and YFSETQ. V was pared by 1 base and J by 2 bases, with 9 bases between. CDR3 length: 14 amino acids. CDR3 bases: TGCGCCAGCAGCTTGTCAGCCGCAAACACTGAAGCTTTCTTT. Amino acids: CASSLSAANTEAFF.

The rearrangement joins TRBV7-2 to TRBJ1-5; maybe TRBD1 (5 bases). CDR3 length equals 15 residues. Germline-derived CDR1 and CDR2 are SGHTA and FQGNSA. The V gene lost 5 bases and the J gene lost 1 base, with 12 bases spanning the gap. The CDR3 DNA reads TGTGCCAGCAGCCCTGGGGGGTCGAGCAATCAGCCCCAGCATTTT. It codes for CASSPGGSSNQPQHF.

In its sample, this clonotype was seen once. J is TRBJ2-5 and V is TRBV7-2, with a tentative D call TRBD1 (6 bases). This CDR3 region has 17 residues. CDR1 is SGHTA, CDR2 FQGNSA, per germline. V shed 5 bases and J shed 2 bases, with 21 bases lying between them. CDR3 residues: CASSTLVPWGPQETQYF. Written as DNA, the CDR3 is TGTGCCAGCAGCACTCTAGTCCCATGGGGGCCACAAGAGACCCAGTACTTC.

The chain links TRBV30 to TRBJ1-1; maybe TRBD1 (6 bases). V was clipped by 3 bases and J by 4 bases, with 15 bases between them. CDR3 length: 14 amino acids. Per germline, CDR1 GTSNPN and CDR2 SVGIG (reference sequence). CDR3 DNA: TGTGCCTGGAGGGAACAGGGTGCGGGCACTGAAGCTTTCTTT. Amino acid sequence: CAWREQGAGTEAFF.

The CDR3 protein is CASSLGGRMFAEAFF. CDR3 nucleotides: TGCGCCAGCAGCTTGGGGGGGCGGATGTTTGCTGAAGCTTTCTTT. This sequence joins TRBV5-1 and TRBJ1-1, with D possibly being TRBD1 (6 bases). With 0 bases removed from V and 6 bases from J, the gap between germline ends came to 15 bases. Per the germline V gene, CDR1 is SGHRS and CDR2 is YFSETQ. This CDR3 has 15 residues. The full variable domain, rest sourced from reference TRBV5-1 and TRBJ1-1, is KAGVTQTPRYLIKTRGQQVTLSCSPISGHRSVSWYQQTPGQGLQFLFEYFSETQRNKGNFPGRFSGRQFSNSRSEMNVSTLELGDSALYLCASSLGGRMFAEAFFGQGTRLTVV.

V is TRBV24-1 and J is TRBJ2-6, with D tentatively TRBD1 (6 bases). V shed 6 bases and J shed 0 bases, with 11 bases lying between them. There are 16 residues in the CDR3. The germline V gene encodes CDR1 KGHDR and CDR2 SFDVKD. The DNA of the CDR3 is TGTGCCACCAGTCGGGACACCATCTCTGGGGCCAACGTCCTGACTTTC. Translated, it gives CATSRDTISGANVLTF.

This clonotype has just one count. The chain carries TRBV7-9 and TRBJ2-3, with a weak D call TRBD1 (5 bases). Germline V gives CDR1 SEHNR, CDR2 FQNEAQ (reference sequence). V was trimmed by 2 bases and J by 6 bases, leaving 9 bases between them. The CDR3 has 13 amino acids. The CDR3 protein is CASSLWGRDTQYF. CDR3 coding DNA: TGTGCCAGCAGCTTATGGGGCCGGGATACGCAGTATTTT.

The V call is TRBV7-9, the J call TRBJ1-1; D is unclear. V shed 1 base and J shed 11 bases, with 11 bases lying between them. This CDR3 comprises 12 residues. Looked up from germline, CDR1 is SEHNR and CDR2 is FQNEAQ (reference sequence). The CDR3 here is CASSLGSRVAFF. DNA for the CDR3: TGTGCCAGCAGCTTAGGTTCACGGGTGGCTTTCTTT.

This sequence joins TRBV29-1 and TRBJ1-1; D gene unclear. Trimming removed 4 bases from V and 1 base from J, with 7 bases in between. This CDR3 region has 12 residues. Germline lookup yields CDR1 SQVTM and CDR2 ANQGSEA. This CDR3 is CSVAHPNTEAFF. CDR3 DNA: TGCAGCGTTGCGCATCCGAACACTGAAGCTTTCTTT.

V usage is TRBV24-1 and J usage is TRBJ2-5; no clear D gene. Trimming took 2 bases from V and 4 from J, leaving 4 bases between them. Germline assignment: CDR1 KGHDR and CDR2 SFDVKD. The CDR3 spans 12 residues. The DNA of the CDR3 is TGTGCCACCAGTGATTATCGAGAGACCCAGTACTTC. This gives the protein CATSDYRETQYF.

This clonotype was seen once. This chain uses TRBV5-1 with TRBJ2-1, with a weak D call TRBD1 (6 bases). Germline V lookup: CDR1 SGHRS, CDR2 YFSETQ. V was cut by 3 bases and J by 6 bases, with 16 bases left in between. This CDR3 contains 15 residues. The CDR3 is CASSSGQPLRNEQFF. CDR3 nucleotide sequence: TGCGCCAGCAGCTCTGGACAGCCTTTACGCAATGAGCAGTTCTTC.

This clonotype was recorded only once. The chain combines TRBV4-2 with TRBJ2-7; maybe TRBD1 (5 bases). This CDR3 has 14 residues. The germline V gene has CDR1 LGHNA and CDR2 YNFKEQ. V was shortened by 1 base and J by 6 bases, with 13 bases between the two germline ends. CDR3 in amino acids: CASSQGDAGLEQYF. As DNA, the CDR3 is TGTGCCAGCAGCCAAGGCGACGCAGGGCTCGAGCAGTACTTC.

The chain uses TRBV20-1 and TRBJ2-3, with 9 bases that match TRBD1. The V and J ends lost 5 bases and 4 bases, in that order; junction bases with no gene match: 7. Germline lookup yields CDR1 DFQATT and CDR2 SNEGSKA (reference sequence). The length of the CDR3 is 14 residues. This chain's CDR3 is CSAVDRGGPDTQYF. The CDR3 nucleotides read TGCAGTGCTGTGGACAGGGGTGGACCAGATACGCAGTATTTT.

The gene calls are TRBV5-1 and TRBJ2-4, with D unclear. CDR3 size: 14 residues. The germline gives CDR1 SGHRS, CDR2 YFSETQ. V was pared by 0 bases and J by 0 bases, with 4 bases between. CDR3 DNA sequence: TGCGCCAGCAGCTTGGGACGAGCCAAAAACATTCAGTACTTC. Translation: CASSLGRAKNIQYF. Full variable domain (missing parts from reference TRBV5-1 and TRBJ2-4): KAGVTQTPRYLIKTRGQQVTLSCSPISGHRSVSWYQQTPGQGLQFLFEYFSETQRNKGNFPGRFSGRQFSNSRSEMNVSTLELGDSALYLCASSLGRAKNIQYFGAGTRLSVL.

This sequence joins TRBV7-2 and TRBJ1-1; maybe TRBD1 (5 bases). Germline V gene sequence: CDR1 SGHTA, CDR2 FQGNSA. V lost 6 bases and J lost 0, with 14 bases in between. There are 15 residues in the CDR3. CDR3: CASRRGGPMNTEAFF. Here the CDR3 DNA reads TGTGCCAGCAGGCGTGGGGGTCCCATGAACACTGAAGCTTTCTTT.

DNA for the CDR3: TGCAGTGCTTCAGAATCCTACCAAAACATTCAGTACTTC. This codes for CSASESYQNIQYF. The V gene is TRBV20-1, the J gene TRBJ2-4; D gene uncertain. The CDR3 spans 13 residues. Trimming took off 5 bases at V and 5 bases at J, with 13 bases between the two ends. CDR1 is DFQATT, CDR2 SNEGSKA, per germline (reference sequence).

CDR3 amino acids: CASSIPSKASPLHF. The CDR3 DNA is TGTGCCAGTAGTATCCCATCAAAGGCTTCACCCCTCCACTTT. This chain links TRBV19 with TRBJ1-6; no definite D call. The V and J ends lost 3 bases and 9 bases respectively, with 12 bases between them. The CDR3 has 14 amino acids. Germline-derived CDR1 and CDR2 are LNHDA and SQIVND (reference sequence).

The V gene is TRBV12-3 or TRBV12-4, the J gene TRBJ2-3; 8 positions match TRBD1. The trim removed 7 bases at V and 4 bases at J, leaving 7 bases unmatched. The CDR3 loop spans 14 amino acids. This CDR3 reads CASNLGQVADTQYF. The CDR3 bases are TGTGCCAGCAACTTGGGACAGGTTGCAGATACGCAGTATTTT.